These 25 T cell receptor beta chains came from one sample sequenced in a study of blood T cell repertoires in COVID-19. Sequenced by immunoSEQ multiplex PCR; TCRdb stores in-frame clones only, minus some. The data show some 230,000 clones, about 86% seen once. Sequences were obtained from peripheral blood. The receptors derive from a woman aged 25 to 45 who had recovered from COVID-19.

V is TRBV3-1 (or the pseudogene TRBV3-2) and J is TRBJ2-3; possible D gene TRBD2, 5 bases. Germline assignment: CDR1 LGHDT and CDR2 YNNKEL (reference sequence). Trimming took off 2 bases at V and 0 bases at J, with 12 bases between the two ends. The CDR3 consists of 16 residues. DNA for the CDR3: TGTGCCAGCAGCCAAAGGCCAGCGGAGAGCACAGATACGCAGTATTTT. Its translation: CASSQRPAESTDTQYF.

The chain has TRBV11-3 and TRBJ2-2; D might be TRBD2 (6 bases). Germline CDR1 reads SGHNT; CDR2 reads YENEEA. CDR3 size: 16 residues. V was pared by 4 bases and J by 6 bases, with 18 bases between. The CDR3: CASSSPWGERSGELFF. In DNA form, the CDR3 reads TGTGCCAGCAGCTCCCCTTGGGGGGAGAGGTCCGGGGAGCTGTTTTTT.

The gene calls are TRBV18 and TRBJ2-7; D might be TRBD1 (6 bases). The ends were cut back, 2 bases at V and 1 base at J, with 12 bases in the middle. The CDR3 is 15 amino acids. CDR1 is KGHSH, CDR2 LQKENI, per germline. This CDR3 reads CASSPTQTGSYEQYF. The CDR3 DNA reads TGTGCCAGCTCACCAACCCAAACAGGGTCCTACGAGCAGTACTTC. The complete variable domain, with remaining parts taken from reference TRBV18 and TRBJ2-7, reads NAGVMQNPRHLVRRRGQEARLRCSPMKGHSHVYWYRQLPEEGLKFMVYLQKENIIDESGMPKERFSAEFPKEGPSILRIQQVVRGDSAAYFCASSPTQTGSYEQYFGPGTRLTVT.

This clone came up once. The V and J genes are TRBV6-5 and TRBJ1-1; D unclear. The V gene lost 8 bases and the J gene lost 1 base, with 14 bases spanning the gap. The germline V gene has CDR1 MNHEY and CDR2 SVGAGI. The CDR3 totals 14 residues. DNA for the CDR3: TGTGCCAGCCCACCCCCCCGAGGGAACACTGAAGCTTTCTTT. Its protein is CASPPPRGNTEAFF.

V and J are TRBV24-1 and TRBJ1-2; D gene unclear. The germline CDR1 and CDR2 sequences are KGHDR and SFDVKD. V was clipped by 3 bases and J by 8 bases, with 24 bases between them. The length of the CDR3 is 17 residues. The chain's CDR3 is CATSDPLYSGRIGGYTF. CDR3 nucleotide sequence: TGTGCCACCAGTGATCCCCTCTACTCAGGAAGAATTGGGGGCTACACCTTC.

Only a few counts were recorded for this clone. The chain uses TRBV25-1 and TRBJ2-3; D perhaps matches TRBD2 (6 bases). This CDR3 has 13 residues. Germline assignment: CDR1 MGHDK and CDR2 SYGVNS. Trimming removed 4 bases at V and 5 bases at J, with 10 bases between. The CDR3 sequence: CASSGAGRDTQYF. For the CDR3, the DNA is TGTGCCAGCAGTGGCGCGGGAAGAGATACGCAGTATTTT.

In its sample, this clone was seen a few times. The J gene is TRBJ2-7, the V gene TRBV7-9, with 9 bases matching TRBD1. With V trimmed by 4 bases and J by 3 bases, 7 bases remained unmatched. This CDR3 region has 15 residues. Germline V gene data show CDR1 as SEHNR and CDR2 as FQNEAQ (reference sequence). The DNA of the CDR3 is TGTGCCAGCAGCTCTTCGGACAGGGGTCTCTACGAGCAGTACTTC. Translation gives CASSSSDRGLYEQYF.

V gene TRBV28 combines with J gene TRBJ2-7, with D unclear. V was clipped by 2 bases and J by 3 bases, with 5 bases between them. The CDR3 extends over 12 amino acids. Germline V gene lookup returns CDR1 MDHEN and CDR2 SYDVKM. As DNA, the CDR3 is TGTGCCAGCAGTTTACAGAACTACGAGCAGTACTTC. Its translation is CASSLQNYEQYF.

The gene calls are TRBV4-1 and TRBJ2-7, with TRBD2 identical over 12 bases. Germline trimming cut 4 bases from V and 2 bases from J; bases unmatched to any gene: 3. The CDR3 runs 15 residues. Germline V gene lookup returns CDR1 MGHRA and CDR2 YSYEKL. CDR3 DNA sequence: TGCGCCAGCAGCCCGACTAGCGGGGGAACCTACGAGCAGTACTTC. Its protein product is CASSPTSGGTYEQYF.

The genes are TRBV7-9 and TRBJ1-3; 8 nucleotides align to TRBD1. The junction had 16 bases not matched to a gene; V was cut back by 2 bases and J by 4 bases. The CDR3 covers 19 residues. CDR1 is SEHNR and CDR2 is FQNEAQ in the germline V gene (reference sequence). CDR3 residues: CASSLTGFEDRDFGNTIYF. The CDR3 bases are TGTGCCAGCAGCTTAACAGGTTTCGAGGACAGGGATTTCGGAAACACCATATATTTT.

The chain combines TRBV19 with TRBJ2-5, with unresolved D. The CDR3 loop spans 13 amino acids. Germline V CDR1 and CDR2: LNHDA, SQIVND (reference sequence). Trimming cost V 3 bases and J 2 bases, with 7 bases left between them. The CDR3 is CASSIPPQETQYF. CDR3 coding DNA: TGTGCCAGTAGTATTCCTCCTCAAGAGACCCAGTACTTC.

With respect to this clone: In the same sample, other DNA sequences code for this CDR3. This chain joins TRBV27 and TRBJ1-1; tentative D call: TRBD1 (5 bases). Between the trimmed V and J ends, which lost 5 bases and 5 bases, there was a span of 15 bases. Germline V gene lookup returns CDR1 MNHEY and CDR2 SMNVEV (reference sequence). The CDR3 runs to 14 residues. The CDR3 reads CASSLRGVGTEAFF. CDR3 coding DNA: TGTGCCAGCAGTCTTCGGGGGGTAGGAACTGAAGCTTTCTTT.

The chain is built from TRBV6-1 and TRBJ1-4; TRBD1 agrees at 10 bases. The junction had 4 bases not matched to a gene; V was cut back by 3 bases and J by 6 bases. In germline, CDR1 is MNHNS, CDR2 SASEGT. This CDR3 region has 15 residues. The CDR3 protein is CASSDTGTGDEKLFF. As DNA, the CDR3 is TGTGCCAGCAGTGATACCGGGACAGGGGATGAAAAACTGTTTTTT.

The chain combines TRBV29-1 with TRBJ2-1, with D perhaps matching TRBD1 (5 bases). The germline gives CDR1 SQVTM, CDR2 ANQGSEA. The CDR3 extends over 12 amino acids. Trimming removed 6 bases from V and 4 bases from J, with 10 bases in between. The CDR3 nucleotides are TGCAGCGTGCCGACAGAATACAATGAGCAGTTCTTC. Protein product: CSVPTEYNEQFF.

The CDR3 is CASIGEGAQSSYNSPLHF. CDR3 DNA: TGTGCCAGCATCGGAGAGGGGGCCCAGAGCTCCTATAATTCACCCCTCCACTTT. The J gene is TRBJ1-6, the V gene TRBV27; 7 nucleotides align to TRBD1. Germline-derived CDR1 and CDR2 are MNHEY and SMNVEV (reference sequence). V lost 7 bases and J lost 0; bases outside the gene matches: 12. The CDR3 covers 18 residues.

The V call is TRBV5-8, the J call TRBJ1-2, with D tentatively TRBD1 (6 bases). The CDR3 consists of 14 residues. The V and J ends lost 0 bases and 7 bases respectively, with 13 bases between them. Germline CDR1 is SGHTS and CDR2 is YDEGEE. Here the CDR3 DNA reads TGTGCCAGCAGCTTGGTTTTGGGGGCGCGTGGCTACACCTTC. Protein product: CASSLVLGARGYTF.

In its sample, this clone was seen once. The chain links TRBV15 to TRBJ2-3; 7 bases line up with TRBD2. V was pared by 1 base and J by 6 bases, with 13 bases of the junction left unmatched. This CDR3 is 17 amino acids long. The germline CDR1 and CDR2 sequences are LNHNV and YYDKDF (reference sequence). CDR3 nucleotide sequence: TGTGCCACCAGCAGAGCATTGTGGGAGGGGACCCACGATACGCAGTATTTT. It is translated as CATSRALWEGTHDTQYF.

This clone was counted many times. The rearrangement links TRBV28 to TRBJ1-6, with D maybe TRBD1 (5 bases). V lost 3 bases, J lost 7 bases, and 13 bases lay in between. CDR3 size: 15 residues. The V gene's germline CDR1 is MDHEN and CDR2 SYDVKM. The CDR3 DNA follows: TGTGCCAGCAGTTTGGCCGGGAGGGGAAATTCACCCCTCCACTTT. Residues: CASSLAGRGNSPLHF.

V and J are TRBV28 and TRBJ2-1, with TRBD2 identical over 10 bases. The CDR3 spans 16 residues. Germline V lookup: CDR1 MDHEN, CDR2 SYDVKM. J was trimmed by 2 bases and V by 5 bases; bases with no gene match: 6. As DNA, the CDR3 is TGTGCCAGCAGTACCTACCTAGCGGGAGCCTACAATGAGCAGTTCTTC. This gives the protein CASSTYLAGAYNEQFF.

The chain employs TRBV18 and TRBJ1-2, with unresolved D. Germline CDR1 reads KGHSH; CDR2 reads LQKENI. Deletions cut 2 bases from V and 7 bases from J, with 11 bases between. The CDR3 is 13 amino acids. CDR3: CASSPGGKGGYTF. CDR3 nucleotides: TGTGCCAGCTCACCAGGAGGGAAGGGTGGCTACACCTTC.

This clone has ten or more counts. This chain uses TRBV24-1 with TRBJ2-3, with TRBD1 as a possible D gene (7 bases). The germline V gene encodes CDR1 KGHDR and CDR2 SFDVKD. The CDR3 length is 16 residues. V was trimmed by 1 base and J by 4 bases, leaving 14 bases between them. For the CDR3, the DNA is TGTGCCACCAGTGATTTAGCCAGGGGGAGGTCAGATACGCAGTATTTT. This translates into CATSDLARGRSDTQYF.

This chain links TRBV28 with TRBJ1-5, with 7 bases that match TRBD1. Per the germline V gene, CDR1 is MDHEN and CDR2 is SYDVKM. The CDR3 covers 14 residues. Germline trimming cut 11 bases from V and 2 bases from J; bases unmatched to any gene: 9. CDR3 nucleotides: TGTGCCGGAAAAACAGGGGCGGGCAATCAGCCCCAGCATTTT. It specifies CAGKTGAGNQPQHF.

The table lists this clone with a count of one. The chain links TRBV24-1 to TRBJ1-2, with a tentative D call TRBD1 (5 bases). The CDR3 totals 17 residues. Trimming pared 6 bases from V and 5 bases from J, leaving 24 bases between. The V gene's germline CDR1 is KGHDR and CDR2 SFDVKD. This CDR3 is CATSSQRGPAITYGYTF. CDR3 sequence (DNA): TGTGCCACCAGTTCCCAGCGGGGCCCCGCCATAACTTATGGCTACACCTTC.

The chain employs TRBV5-4 and TRBJ2-3; the match to TRBD2 covers 12 bases. Germline CDR1 SGHNT, CDR2 YYREEE (reference sequence). The CDR3 runs 17 residues. Trimming took 4 bases from V and 3 from J; bases not matched to a gene: 9. The CDR3 is CASSRGGGTSGTDTQYF. CDR3 nucleotides: TGTGCCAGCAGCCGGGGGGGCGGGACTAGCGGGACAGATACGCAGTATTTT.

The rearrangement joins TRBV5-1 to TRBJ2-1; D uncertain. CDR1 and CDR2 from the germline V gene are SGHRS and YFSETQ. Trimming cost V 1 base and J 2 bases, with 10 bases left between them. The CDR3 is 15 amino acids. CDR3 nucleotide sequence: TGCGCCAGCAGCTTGTTTGCGGAGCCCTACAATGAGCAGTTCTTC. Protein sequence: CASSLFAEPYNEQFF.